The 32 T cell receptor beta chains below all came from one sample that was sequenced in a study of OX40 agonist ivuxolimab in advanced cancers. Assay used: immunoSEQ multiplex PCR; TCRdb lists only in-frame clones, some missing. The repertoire holds about 72,000 clones, with around 87% as singletons. The source was CD4+ or CD8+ T cells sorted from blood, collected in a trial of the OX40 agonist ivuxolimab. The source is an adult with an advanced solid tumor such as melanoma, head and neck, liver or kidney cancer.

The rearrangement uses TRBV15 and TRBJ2-7, with D perhaps matching TRBD1 (5 bases). The CDR3 sequence is 14 residues long. V was trimmed by 0 bases and J by 7 bases, leaving 13 bases between them. CDR1 is LNHNV, CDR2 YYDKDF, per germline (reference sequence). CDR3 amino acids: CATSRDLGRVEQYF. In DNA, the CDR3 is TGTGCCACCAGCAGAGATCTGGGCAGGGTGGAGCAGTACTTC.

The chain employs TRBV5-1 and TRBJ1-4; maybe TRBD1 (5 bases). V was shortened by 6 bases and J by 7 bases, with 13 bases between the two germline ends. Germline lookup yields CDR1 SGHRS and CDR2 YFSETQ. This CDR3 has 13 residues. This CDR3 is CASNLGGSEKLFF. CDR3 DNA: TGCGCCAGCAACCTCGGGGGGAGTGAAAAACTGTTTTTT.

This clone has only one observation. The chain links TRBV28 to TRBJ2-7, with 9 bases fitting TRBD1. The CDR3 totals 16 residues. The germline V gene has CDR1 MDHEN and CDR2 SYDVKM. The V gene end was trimmed by 5 bases and the J gene end by 6 bases; junction bases not matched to a gene: 14. In DNA form, the CDR3 reads TGTGCCAGCAGTATCCTACGCGGGACAGGGCGGGGCGAGCAGTACTTC. It is translated as CASSILRGTGRGEQYF.

The V call is TRBV23-1, the J call TRBJ1-2; D is perhaps TRBD1 (5 bases). TRBV23-1 is placed among ORFs of uncertain function. V lost 3 bases, J lost 1 base, and 18 bases lay in between. The CDR3 runs 17 residues. The chain's CDR3 is CASSHKGLVSVNYGYTF. The CDR3 DNA follows: TGCGCCAGCAGTCACAAGGGACTGGTCTCCGTTAACTATGGCTACACCTTC.

The chain joins TRBV21-1 to TRBJ1-1. TRBV21-1 is an annotated pseudogene. The CDR3 loop spans 16 amino acids. The CDR3 sequence: CASSKARRRLNTEAFF. As DNA, the CDR3 is TGTGCCAGCAGCAAAGCGCGTAGGCGTTTGAACACTGAAGCTTTCTTT.

This clone was counted between two and nine times. At the DNA level, this CDR3 is encoded by other sequences in the same sample as well. The rearrangement links TRBV5-4 to TRBJ1-5, with D unclear. This CDR3 has 13 amino acids. The V end lost 1 base, the J end lost 2 bases, and 4 bases lay between the germline ends. Germline V CDR1 and CDR2: SGHNT, YYREEE (reference sequence). In DNA, the CDR3 is TGTGCCAGCAGCTTGCAGGGCAATCAGCCCCAGCATTTT. Its translation is CASSLQGNQPQHF. Together with reference TRBV5-4 and TRBJ1-5, the CDR3 gives the full variable domain: ETGVTQSPTHLIKTRGQQVTLRCSSQSGHNTVSWYQQALGQGPQFIFQYYREEENGRGNFPPRFSGLQFPNYSSELNVNALELDDSALYLCASSLQGNQPQHFGDGTRLSIL.

CDR3 coding DNA: TGTGCCAGCAGCCAAGTTCAAGTAGGAGGAAATGAGCAGTTCTTC. This sequence encodes CASSQVQVGGNEQFF. The J gene is TRBJ2-1, the V gene TRBV4-2; D is perhaps TRBD2 (5 bases). Trimming removed 1 base from V and 7 bases from J, with 14 bases in between. Germline V gene sequence: CDR1 LGHNA, CDR2 YNFKEQ. CDR3 length equals 15 residues.

This clone has a handful of counts. The chain has TRBV6-4 and TRBJ1-6; D unresolved. V gave up 3 bases and J gave up 7 bases, with 7 bases separating them. Germline CDR1 MRHNA, CDR2 SNTAGT. The CDR3 is made up of 13 amino acids. The DNA of the CDR3 is TGTGCCAGCAGTGAAGTGGCAAATTCACCCCTCCACTTT. It codes for CASSEVANSPLHF.

This chain links TRBV18 with TRBJ2-7; D gene ambiguous. The CDR3 extends over 14 amino acids. CDR1 KGHSH and CDR2 LQKENI come from the germline V gene. Trimming stripped 4 bases from V and 6 bases from J, with 16 bases between. The CDR3 here is CASSLSTSHSEQYF. CDR3 coding DNA: TGTGCCAGCTCACTGTCGACAAGCCATTCCGAGCAGTACTTC.

The chain uses TRBV9 and TRBJ2-2; tentative D call: TRBD2 (5 bases). Germline V gene data show CDR1 as SGDLS and CDR2 as YYNGEE. There are 13 residues in the CDR3. V was shortened by 0 bases and J by 6 bases, with 6 bases between the two germline ends. The CDR3 sequence: CASSVVEAGELFF. As DNA, the CDR3 is TGTGCCAGCAGCGTAGTGGAGGCCGGGGAGCTGTTTTTT.

This chain joins TRBV5-1 and TRBJ2-3, with 7 positions matching TRBD2. This CDR3 has 15 residues. The trim removed 4 bases at V and 0 bases at J, leaving 5 bases unmatched. CDR1 and CDR2 from the germline V gene are SGHRS and YFSETQ. CDR3 bases: TGCGCCAGCAGCCTGGGCGGGGGAAGCACAGATACGCAGTATTTT. This encodes CASSLGGGSTDTQYF.

This rearrangement joins TRBV5-1 to TRBJ2-5, with a weak D call TRBD1 (6 bases). The assigned J gene may be wrong: the sequence end matches TRBJ2-7 better. The CDR3 runs to 15 residues. Germline CDR1 SGHRS, CDR2 YFSETQ. CDR3 DNA: TGCGCCAGCAGCTTGGAAATAGGACAGTTCTACGAGCAGTACTTC. Its translation is CASSLEIGQFYEQYF.

This chain joins TRBV5-4 and TRBJ2-1; possibly TRBD2 for D (6 bases). The V and J ends lost 2 bases and 6 bases respectively, with 18 bases between them. Germline V lookup: CDR1 SGHNT, CDR2 YYREEE (reference sequence). The CDR3 covers 16 residues. The CDR3 region is CASSFGGGGPGNEQFF. The CDR3 DNA reads TGTGCCAGCAGCTTTGGTGGGGGAGGCCCGGGCAATGAGCAGTTCTTC.

The chain carries TRBV25-1 and TRBJ2-1, with D perhaps assigned TRBD1 or TRBD2 (6 bases each). V was pared by 5 bases and J by 10 bases, with 12 bases between. Germline lookup yields CDR1 MGHDK and CDR2 SYGVNS. CDR3 length equals 12 residues. The CDR3 nucleotides read TGTGCCAGCAGTTGGAGGGGGGACGAGCAGTTCTTC. Its translation is CASSWRGDEQFF.

The chain couples TRBV21-1 to TRBJ1-5; the listed D gene, TRBD1, was not tested against the DNA. TRBV21-1 corresponds to a pseudogene. This CDR3 comprises 20 residues. The CDR3 spells CASSKGEGTGGGNGNQPQHF. CDR3 sequence (DNA): TGTGCCAGCAGCAAAGGGGAAGGGACAGGGGGCGGGAATGGCAATCAGCCCCAGCATTTT.

The chain has TRBV7-9 and TRBJ2-7; possibly TRBD1 for D (6 bases). Per germline, CDR1 SEHNR and CDR2 FQNEAQ (reference sequence). Trimming took off 2 bases at V and 2 bases at J, with 13 bases between the two ends. CDR3 size: 15 residues. The CDR3 loop is CASSLMAGATYEQYF. CDR3 sequence (DNA): TGTGCCAGCAGCTTAATGGCAGGGGCGACCTACGAGCAGTACTTC.

The J gene is TRBJ2-2, the V gene TRBV6-4; D is possibly TRBD1 or TRBD2 (6 bases each). This CDR3 spans 15 amino acids. V lost 3 bases to trimming and J lost 3 bases, with 11 bases between them. Germline V gives CDR1 MRHNA, CDR2 SNTAGT. In nucleotides, the CDR3 is TGTGCCAGCAGTGAATACGGGGGCTACACCGGGGAGCTGTTTTTT. Encoded protein: CASSEYGGYTGELFF.

This clone showed up just once. J is TRBJ2-2 and V is TRBV2, with 12 bases identical to TRBD2. V shed 7 bases, J shed 7 bases, and the junction held 22 bases outside the gene matches. The CDR3 consists of 20 residues. CDR1 is SNHLY, CDR2 FYNNEI, per germline. The CDR3 protein is CASIRSAATSGGPQGGELFF. The CDR3 DNA sequence: TGTGCCAGCATTCGTTCGGCGGCGACTAGCGGGGGACCCCAGGGCGGGGAGCTGTTTTTT.

CDR3 region: CASSWGTDTQYF. CDR3 nucleotides: TGTGCCAGCAGCTGGGGTACAGATACGCAGTATTTT. This sequence joins TRBV7-9 and TRBJ2-3; D is undetermined. Germline V lookup: CDR1 SEHNR, CDR2 FQNEAQ (reference sequence). This CDR3 has 12 amino acids. With 4 bases removed from V and 3 bases from J, the gap between germline ends came to 5 bases.

This clone was detected once. V gene TRBV7-9 combines with J gene TRBJ2-5; 8 nucleotides line up with TRBD2. The CDR3 runs 15 residues. Germline assignment: CDR1 SEHNR and CDR2 FQNEAQ (reference sequence). Germline trimming cut 4 bases from V and 1 base from J; bases unmatched to any gene: 5. CDR3 DNA: TGTGCCAGCAGCTCAGCCAGCGGGGGCCAAGAGACCCAGTACTTC. Its translation: CASSSASGGQETQYF.

CDR3 sequence: CAIHRGSSGNTIYF. The CDR3 nucleotides are TGTGCCATTCACAGGGGGAGCTCTGGAAACACCATATATTTT. V is TRBV11-1 and J is TRBJ1-3; the match to TRBD1 covers 8 bases. The germline V gene has CDR1 SGHAT and CDR2 FQDESV (reference sequence). J gave up 0 bases and V 10 bases, and 5 bases lay outside the gene matches. This CDR3 is built from 14 residues.

The chain combines TRBV5-6 with TRBJ1-2, with 7 bases lining up with TRBD1. The CDR3 is made up of 15 amino acids. The junction had 6 bases not matched to a gene; V was cut back by 0 bases and J by 4 bases. From germline, CDR1 is SGHDT and CDR2 YYEEEE. This CDR3 is CASSLVTGTAYGYTF. CDR3 coding DNA: TGTGCCAGCAGCTTGGTGACAGGGACGGCCTATGGCTACACCTTC.

The gene calls are TRBV19 and TRBJ1-2; no firm D call. V shed 4 bases and J shed 3 bases, with 18 bases lying between them. Looked up from germline, CDR1 is LNHDA and CDR2 is SQIVND (reference sequence). CDR3 length: 16 residues. CDR3 protein: CASSTRTAAKDYGYTF. In DNA form, the CDR3 reads TGTGCCAGTAGTACCCGGACGGCCGCTAAAGACTATGGCTACACCTTC.

The CDR3 is CASSPSRDTQYF. The CDR3 region has the DNA TGTGCCAGCTCACCATCCAGAGATACGCAGTATTTT. The chain links TRBV18 to TRBJ2-3, with D hard to call. V lost 2 bases and J lost 5, with 5 bases in between. Germline-derived CDR1 and CDR2 are KGHSH and LQKENI. The CDR3 is 12 residues long.

The chain is built from TRBV5-1 and TRBJ1-1, with 9 bases matching TRBD1. The CDR3 runs 15 residues. Germline CDR1 is SGHRS and CDR2 is YFSETQ. Trimming cost V 5 bases and J 4 bases; bases outside gene matches: 9. In nucleotides, the CDR3 is TGCGCCAGCAGTCTGGGGGGACAGGGAGCCACTGAAGCTTTCTTT. It codes for CASSLGGQGATEAFF.

The chain uses TRBV18 and TRBJ2-6; D remains unclear. The V end lost 2 bases, the J end lost 0 bases, and 5 bases lay between the germline ends. The germline V gene has CDR1 KGHSH and CDR2 LQKENI. This CDR3 comprises 15 residues. The CDR3 is CASSPTFSGANVLTF. CDR3 coding DNA: TGTGCCAGCTCACCAACTTTCTCTGGGGCCAACGTCCTGACTTTC.

The chain is built from TRBV6-1 and TRBJ2-1; 8 positions match TRBD1. The germline V gene has CDR1 MNHNS and CDR2 SASEGT. Unmatched junction bases numbered 3, after V lost 6 bases and J lost 5 bases. CDR3 length: 13 amino acids. CDR3 loop: CASRLDRDNEQFF. The CDR3 DNA is TGTGCCAGCAGGTTGGACAGGGACAATGAGCAGTTCTTC.

This chain uses TRBV9 with TRBJ1-1, with D tentatively TRBD1 (6 bases). V dropped 4 bases and J dropped 5 bases, with 18 bases sitting between them. Germline V CDR1 and CDR2: SGDLS, YYNGEE. This CDR3 is 15 amino acids long. CDR3: CASSPGVGKGTEAFF. For the CDR3, the DNA is TGTGCCAGCAGCCCAGGGGTGGGGAAGGGGACTGAAGCTTTCTTT. Looking up the rest from reference TRBV9 and TRBJ1-1 gives the full variable domain: DSGVTQTPKHLITATGQRVTLRCSPRSGDLSVYWYQQSLDQGLQFLIQYYNGEERAKGNILERFSAQQFPDLHSELNLSSLELGDSALYFCASSPGVGKGTEAFFGQGTRLTVV.

The rearrangement links TRBV6-5 to TRBJ1-4; no firm D call. V was cut by 0 bases and J by 10 bases, with 6 bases left in between. The CDR3 loop spans 12 amino acids. CDR1 is MNHEY and CDR2 is SVGAGI in the germline V gene. DNA for the CDR3: TGTGCCAGCAGTTACTCCTCCGGAAAACTGTTTTTT. As protein: CASSYSSGKLFF.

This clone appeared a single time. The rearrangement joins TRBV5-6 to TRBJ2-5; D is unresolved. CDR3 length: 14 residues. Germline assignment: CDR1 SGHDT and CDR2 YYEEEE. Trimming pared 4 bases from V and 3 bases from J, leaving 13 bases between. CDR3 sequence: CASSHWTGKETQYF. The DNA of the CDR3 is TGTGCCAGCAGCCACTGGACCGGCAAAGAGACCCAGTACTTC.

V is TRBV19 and J is TRBJ1-1; D remains ambiguous. The CDR3 consists of 13 residues. Germline-derived CDR1 and CDR2 are LNHDA and SQIVND (reference sequence). V was clipped by 3 bases and J by 1 base, with 6 bases between them. CDR3 in DNA: TGTGCCAGTAGTATCAGAACGAACACTGAAGCTTTCTTT. Protein sequence: CASSIRTNTEAFF.

Only one count was recorded for this clone. V gene TRBV7-9 combines with J gene TRBJ1-1; D possibly corresponds to TRBD1 (6 bases). CDR1 SEHNR and CDR2 FQNEAQ come from the germline V gene (reference sequence). V was clipped by 1 base and J by 8 bases, with 11 bases between them. This CDR3 has 13 residues. This CDR3 is CASSLETGTEAFF. In DNA, the CDR3 is TGTGCCAGCAGCTTAGAGACCGGGACAGAAGCTTTCTTT.